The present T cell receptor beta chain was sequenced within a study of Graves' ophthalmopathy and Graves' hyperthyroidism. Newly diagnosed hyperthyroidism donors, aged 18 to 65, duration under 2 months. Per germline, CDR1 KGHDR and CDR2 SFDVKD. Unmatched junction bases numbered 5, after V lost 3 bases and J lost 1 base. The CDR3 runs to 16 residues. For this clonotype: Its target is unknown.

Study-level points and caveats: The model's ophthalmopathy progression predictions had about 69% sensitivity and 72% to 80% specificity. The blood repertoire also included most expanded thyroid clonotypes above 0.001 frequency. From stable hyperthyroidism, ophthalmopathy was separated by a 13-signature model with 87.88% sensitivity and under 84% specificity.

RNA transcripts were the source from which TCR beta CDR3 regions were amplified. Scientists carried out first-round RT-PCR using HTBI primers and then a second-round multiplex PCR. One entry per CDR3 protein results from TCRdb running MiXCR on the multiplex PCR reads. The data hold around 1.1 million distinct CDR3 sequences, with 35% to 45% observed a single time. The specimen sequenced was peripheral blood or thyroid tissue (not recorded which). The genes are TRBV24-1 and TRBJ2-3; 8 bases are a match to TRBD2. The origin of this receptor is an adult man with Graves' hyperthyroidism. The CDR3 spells CATSDPGLARTDTQYF. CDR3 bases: TGTGCCACCAGTGATCCAGGACTAGCACGCACAGATACGCAGTATTTT.